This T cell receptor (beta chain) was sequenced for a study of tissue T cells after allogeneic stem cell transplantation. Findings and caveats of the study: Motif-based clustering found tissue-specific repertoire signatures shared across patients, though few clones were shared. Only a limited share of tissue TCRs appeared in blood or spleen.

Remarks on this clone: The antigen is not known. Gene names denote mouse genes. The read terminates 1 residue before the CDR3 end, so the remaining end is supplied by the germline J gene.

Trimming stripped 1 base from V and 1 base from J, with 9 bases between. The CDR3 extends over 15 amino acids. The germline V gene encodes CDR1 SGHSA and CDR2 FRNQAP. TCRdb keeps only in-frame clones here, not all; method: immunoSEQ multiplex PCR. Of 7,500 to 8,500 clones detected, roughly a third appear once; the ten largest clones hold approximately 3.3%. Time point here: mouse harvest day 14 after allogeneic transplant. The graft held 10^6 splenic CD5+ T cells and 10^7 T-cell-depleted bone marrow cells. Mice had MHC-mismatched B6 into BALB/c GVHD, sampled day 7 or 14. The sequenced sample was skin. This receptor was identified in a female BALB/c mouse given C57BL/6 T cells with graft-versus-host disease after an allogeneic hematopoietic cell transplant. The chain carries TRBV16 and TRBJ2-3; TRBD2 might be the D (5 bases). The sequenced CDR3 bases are TGTGCAAGCAGCTTAGTTGGGGAGGGTGCAGAAACGCTGTAT. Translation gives CASSLVGEGAETLY. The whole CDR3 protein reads CASSLVGEGAETLYF.